A single sample gave rise to the 32 T cell receptor beta chains below, sequenced in a study of cytomegalovirus exposure and HLA in healthy donors. The assay was immunoSEQ multiplex PCR, and TCRdb's table has in-frame clones only and misses some. The table includes about 130,000 clones, approximately 91% detected once. Sequenced sample: PBMCs. The receptors were sampled from a man aged 25-45 years in good health and CMV-seronegative.

The chain carries TRBV5-1 and TRBJ2-2, with D unresolved. Trimming left V 2 bases short and J 4 bases short, with 12 bases between. Looked up from germline, CDR1 is SGHRS and CDR2 is YFSETQ. The CDR3 totals 15 residues. The CDR3 sequence: CASSFWAGVTGELFF. CDR3 nucleotide sequence: TGCGCCAGCAGCTTCTGGGCAGGCGTCACCGGGGAGCTGTTTTTT.

The chain recombines TRBV20-1 with TRBJ1-4, with D unclear. The CDR3 contains 11 residues. V was clipped by 5 bases and J by 8 bases, with 9 bases between them. Germline CDR1 and CDR2: DFQATT and SNEGSKA (reference sequence). Here the CDR3 reads CSALRAEKLFF. The CDR3 nucleotides are TGCAGTGCTTTGAGGGCCGAAAAACTGTTTTTT.

DNA of the CDR3: TGTGCCAGCAGTCTACTAGCGGGAGGGCCAAACATTCAGTACTTC. As protein: CASSLLAGGPNIQYF. This chain connects TRBV2 to TRBJ2-4; 13 bases agree with TRBD2. Germline assignment: CDR1 SNHLY and CDR2 FYNNEI. There are 15 residues in the CDR3. Unmatched junction bases numbered 4, after V lost 5 bases and J lost 6 bases.

The V gene is TRBV9, the J gene TRBJ2-1; TRBD2 matches 7 bases. The CDR3 runs to 15 residues. The trim removed 4 bases at V and 0 bases at J, leaving 4 bases unmatched. Germline V gene sequence: CDR1 SGDLS, CDR2 YYNGEE. The CDR3 sequence: CASSTSGTSYNEQFF. The CDR3 DNA reads as TGTGCCAGCAGCACGAGCGGGACCTCCTACAATGAGCAGTTCTTC.

This clone appeared a single time. The V call is TRBV11-2, the J call TRBJ2-7; the match to TRBD1 covers 9 bases. CDR3 length: 16 residues. Germline CDR1 reads SGHAT; CDR2 reads FQNNGV. V shed 2 bases and J 2 bases; nucleotides not matched to a gene: 7. The CDR3, as DNA: TGTGCCAGCAGCTTAACCGGGACAGGGATCACCTACGAGCAGTACTTC. Protein product: CASSLTGTGITYEQYF.

In its sample, this clone was seen a few times. The rearrangement joins TRBV4-3 to TRBJ2-7, with 7 bases identical to TRBD2. Trimming removed 0 bases from V and 2 bases from J; junction bases left unmatched: 7. This CDR3 has 16 amino acids. CDR1 and CDR2 (germline): LGHNA, YSLEER. This chain's CDR3 is CASSQDLGGSPYEQYF. The CDR3 DNA sequence: TGCGCCAGCAGCCAAGATTTGGGCGGGAGTCCCTACGAGCAGTACTTC.

This clone came up once. The rearrangement joins TRBV11-2 to TRBJ2-5; 7 bases match TRBD2. With 2 bases clipped from V and 5 bases from J, the junction kept 11 bases outside the gene matches. The CDR3 runs 16 residues. Germline-derived CDR1 and CDR2 are SGHAT and FQNNGV. In nucleotides, the CDR3 is TGTGCCAGCAGCTTAAGGAAGGCGGGAGTAGGGGAGACCCAGTACTTC. It translates to CASSLRKAGVGETQYF.

With regard to this clone: A read error may produce the germline difference seen at one junction end. The rearrangement links TRBV5-5 to TRBJ2-7, with 7 bases matching TRBD1. The CDR3 has 14 amino acids. CDR1 and CDR2 (germline): SGHKS, YYEKEE (reference sequence). In DNA, the CDR3 is TGTGCCAGCAGCCGGGACAGCTATTCCTACGAGCTGTACTTC. Translated: CASSRDSYSYELYF.

This clone came up many times. The V gene is TRBV27, the J gene TRBJ2-2; TRBD1 matches at 7 bases. The V gene's germline CDR1 is MNHEY and CDR2 SMNVEV (reference sequence). The CDR3 loop spans 13 amino acids. J was trimmed by 3 bases and V by 5 bases; bases with no gene match: 0. CDR3 amino acids: CASSTGDTGELFF. CDR3 nucleotide sequence: TGTGCCAGCAGTACAGGGGACACCGGGGAGCTGTTTTTT.

This clone was seen a single time. This chain links TRBV12-5 with TRBJ2-7; possibly TRBD1 for D (6 bases). This CDR3 is 14 amino acids long. Germline V gene sequence: CDR1 LGHNT, CDR2 FRNRAP. V lost 6 bases, J lost 6 bases, and 18 bases lay in between. CDR3 residues: CASGRNDRPLEQYF. Written as DNA, the CDR3 is TGTGCTAGTGGCCGAAACGACAGGCCCCTCGAGCAGTACTTC.

J is TRBJ1-4 and V is TRBV5-4, with D possibly being TRBD1 (6 bases). The V end lost 4 bases, the J end lost 5 bases, and 12 bases lay between the germline ends. Germline values: CDR1 SGHNT, CDR2 YYREEE (reference sequence). This CDR3 region has 14 residues. The CDR3 sequence: CASSLAGQNEKLFF. CDR3 sequence (DNA): TGTGCCAGCAGCCTGGCAGGACAGAATGAAAAACTGTTTTTT.

The chain carries TRBV7-2 and TRBJ1-1; 9 nucleotides agree with TRBD1. The V and J ends lost 5 bases and 6 bases, in that order; junction bases with no gene match: 4. In germline, CDR1 is SGHTA, CDR2 FQGNSA. The CDR3 contains 13 residues. CDR3 amino acids: CASSLQGASEAFF. CDR3 coding DNA: TGTGCCAGCAGCCTACAGGGGGCGTCTGAAGCTTTCTTT.

This CDR3 reads CAWRGAGYTF. The CDR3 coding sequence is TGTGCCTGGAGAGGGGCTGGCTACACCTTC. The V gene is TRBV30, the J gene TRBJ1-2, with a tentative D call TRBD1 (5 bases). V was clipped by 3 bases and J by 7 bases, with 6 bases between them. Per germline, CDR1 GTSNPN and CDR2 SVGIG (reference sequence). The CDR3 length is 10 residues.

The J gene is TRBJ2-3, the V gene TRBV7-9; 10 nucleotides align to TRBD1. Germline V gene data show CDR1 as SEHNR and CDR2 as FQNEAQ (reference sequence). The CDR3 covers 15 residues. The ends lost 3 bases at V and 6 bases at J; junction bases unmatched: 6. The CDR3 is CASSFRDRGSDTQYF. The CDR3 DNA reads as TGTGCCAGCAGCTTTAGGGACAGGGGTTCGGATACGCAGTATTTT.

CDR3 residues: CASSISRAAYEQYF. The CDR3 DNA sequence: TGTGCCAGTAGTATCTCCAGGGCGGCCTACGAGCAGTACTTC. This sequence joins TRBV19 and TRBJ2-7, with D maybe TRBD1 (5 bases). Between the trimmed V and J ends, which lost 3 bases and 2 bases, there was a span of 11 bases. CDR1 LNHDA and CDR2 SQIVND come from the germline V gene (reference sequence). The CDR3 sequence is 14 residues long.

This chain connects TRBV5-1 to TRBJ2-6; D call uncertain. V was clipped by 2 bases and J by 4 bases, with 13 bases between them. The V gene's germline CDR1 is SGHRS and CDR2 YFSETQ. The CDR3 consists of 16 residues. As DNA, the CDR3 is TGCGCCAGCAGCTTCATGGCTGCCCCCGGGGCCAACGTCCTGACTTTC. It codes for CASSFMAAPGANVLTF.

The chain carries TRBV25-1 and TRBJ2-5; 7 nucleotides line up with TRBD2. Germline V lookup: CDR1 MGHDK, CDR2 SYGVNS. The CDR3 totals 16 residues. The V segment lost 2 bases and the J segment 5 bases; nucleotides outside the gene matches: 11. The CDR3 region has the DNA TGTGCCAGCAGTGAAGGTCGGGGAGGGAGATGGGAGACCCAGTACTTC. Its translation is CASSEGRGGRWETQYF.

Comment on this clone: At the DNA level, this CDR3 is encoded by other sequences in the same sample as well. This chain connects TRBV6-1 to TRBJ1-2; D unresolved. The CDR3 has 12 residues. Trimming stripped 3 bases from V and 4 bases from J, with 6 bases between. The V gene's germline CDR1 is MNHNS and CDR2 SASEGT. CDR3: CASSDQSYGYTF. CDR3 nucleotides: TGTGCCAGCAGTGACCAGTCCTATGGCTACACCTTC.

The rearrangement joins TRBV7-6 to TRBJ2-1; 8 bases fit TRBD1. This CDR3 has 16 residues. Germline V gene lookup returns CDR1 SGHVS and CDR2 FNYEAQ. J lost 6 bases, V lost 4 bases, and 11 bases had no gene match. The CDR3 sequence is CASSWVRRQGFNEQFF. The CDR3 nucleotides read TGTGCCAGCAGCTGGGTAAGGAGACAGGGGTTCAATGAGCAGTTCTTC.

This rearrangement joins TRBV5-1 to TRBJ1-1; possibly TRBD1 for D (5 bases). The V end lost 3 bases, the J end lost 0 bases, and 12 bases lay between the germline ends. The CDR3 consists of 15 residues. CDR1 is SGHRS, CDR2 YFSETQ, per germline. CDR3 loop: CASSSLTDMNTEAFF. CDR3 bases: TGCGCCAGCAGCTCGCTGACAGACATGAACACTGAAGCTTTCTTT.

This chain uses TRBV4-1 with TRBJ2-2, with D maybe TRBD2 (6 bases). Looked up from germline, CDR1 is MGHRA and CDR2 is YSYEKL. V lost 0 bases and J lost 4, with 9 bases in between. This CDR3 is built from 15 residues. The CDR3 sequence: CASSQDIAVTGELFF. In DNA, the CDR3 is TGCGCCAGCAGCCAAGATATAGCGGTCACCGGGGAGCTGTTTTTT.

This rearrangement joins TRBV5-1 to TRBJ1-4, with D perhaps TRBD1 (5 bases). Germline-derived CDR1 and CDR2 are SGHRS and YFSETQ. The CDR3 is made up of 16 amino acids. Trimming pared 0 bases from V and 4 bases from J, leaving 13 bases between. CDR3 sequence reads: CASSLAEGGGNEKLFF. The CDR3 DNA sequence: TGCGCCAGCAGCTTGGCCGAGGGCGGGGGTAATGAAAAACTGTTTTTT.

The chain links TRBV6-1 to TRBJ1-5, with a possible D match to TRBD1 (6 bases). There are 14 residues in the CDR3. Germline CDR1 reads MNHNS; CDR2 reads SASEGT. Between the trimmed V and J ends, which lost 6 bases and 7 bases, there was a span of 16 bases. The CDR3 bases are TGTGCCAGCAGCGAGGGACAATCAGGGCAGCCCCAGCATTTT. This translates into CASSEGQSGQPQHF.

The chain joins TRBV7-3 to TRBJ2-1; 9 positions agree with TRBD2. V trimming: 5 bases; J trimming: 5 bases; junction bases outside the gene matches: 7. CDR3 size: 15 residues. From germline, CDR1 is SGHTA and CDR2 FQGTGA. CDR3 sequence: CASSRVAGANNEQFF. The CDR3 region has the DNA TGTGCCAGCAGCCGCGTAGCGGGGGCGAACAATGAGCAGTTCTTC.

The chain joins TRBV6-6 to TRBJ2-7; a weak D match, TRBD2 (6 bases). Germline loops: CDR1 MNHNY, CDR2 SVGAGI (reference sequence). There are 14 residues in the CDR3. The V gene lost 5 bases and the J gene lost 3 bases, with 14 bases spanning the gap. The CDR3 DNA reads as TGTGCCAGCAGTAACCGGGGGAGTAGCTACGAGCAGTACTTC. Protein sequence: CASSNRGSSYEQYF.

A remark on this clone: Other DNA sequences in the same sample also yield this CDR3. This chain's CDR3 is CASSEDRGSYEQYF. The CDR3, as DNA: TGTGCCAGCAGTGAGGACAGGGGCTCCTACGAGCAGTACTTC. This chain uses TRBV25-1 with TRBJ2-7; TRBD1 aligns across 9 bases. The CDR3 consists of 14 residues. CDR1 MGHDK and CDR2 SYGVNS come from the germline V gene. Trimming took 3 bases from V and 0 from J; bases not matched to a gene: 0.

The chain joins TRBV10-2 to TRBJ2-2; a possible D gene is TRBD1 (6 bases). V was clipped by 0 bases and J by 0 bases, with 11 bases between them. From germline, CDR1 is WSHSY and CDR2 SAAADI. The CDR3 length is 17 residues. For the CDR3, the DNA is TGCGCCAGCAGTGAGTCACCCCCAGGGGCGAACACCGGGGAGCTGTTTTTT. Translated, it gives CASSESPPGANTGELFF.

V gene TRBV5-5 combines with J gene TRBJ2-7, with D possibly matching TRBD1 (5 bases). CDR1 SGHKS and CDR2 YYEKEE come from the germline V gene (reference sequence). CDR3 length equals 14 residues. Trimming removed 0 bases from V and 3 bases from J, with 10 bases in between. The CDR3 reads CASSLETEFYEQYF. CDR3 DNA sequence: TGTGCCAGCAGCTTGGAGACAGAGTTCTACGAGCAGTACTTC.

V is TRBV6-5 and J is TRBJ2-1; D gene unclear. The CDR3 totals 12 residues. Trimming cost V 0 bases and J 10 bases, with 7 bases left between them. Germline lookup yields CDR1 MNHEY and CDR2 SVGAGI. The CDR3 nucleotides are TGTGCCAGCAGTTACTCGAGTCGGGAGCAGTTCTTC. Amino acids: CASSYSSREQFF.

This clone was recorded only once. V usage is TRBV5-1 and J usage is TRBJ2-3, with D possibly TRBD2 on 5 matching bases. V lost 0 bases, J lost 4 bases, and 15 bases lay in between. Germline V gene data show CDR1 as SGHRS and CDR2 as YFSETQ. The CDR3 is 16 residues long. The CDR3 spells CASSLALPGNSDTQYF. The DNA for the CDR3 is TGCGCCAGCAGCTTGGCTCTCCCGGGGAACTCAGATACGCAGTATTTT.

The chain links TRBV5-1 to TRBJ2-3, with TRBD2 matching 10 bases. The CDR3 contains 16 residues. V lost 0 bases to trimming and J lost 7 bases; unmatched junction nucleotides: 8. Germline assignment: CDR1 SGHRS and CDR2 YFSETQ. The CDR3 DNA follows: TGCGCCAGCAGCTTGGATGGTAGCGGGAGGTGGTATACGCAGTATTTT. Protein sequence: CASSLDGSGRWYTQYF.

The chain links TRBV6-5 to TRBJ1-3; no clear D gene. The CDR3 is 15 residues long. Germline loops: CDR1 MNHEY, CDR2 SVGAGI. V was pared by 6 bases and J by 4 bases, with 16 bases between. CDR3 bases: TGTGCCAGCAGGCTAACGTTTCTCGTAGGAAACACCATATATTTT. Encoded protein: CASRLTFLVGNTIYF.